What follows are 22 T cell receptor beta chains derived from one specimen sequenced in a study of blood T cell repertoires in COVID-19. Repertoires were generated with immunoSEQ multiplex PCR, while TCRdb's copy carries only in-frame clones and drops some. The sample carries approximately 93,000 clones, around nine tenths recorded once. The sequenced sample was peripheral blood. These TCRs come from a man in his fifties or sixties with COVID-19, enrolled during active disease.

J is TRBJ1-3 and V is TRBV6-5; a weak D match, TRBD1 (6 bases). The V gene's germline CDR1 is MNHEY and CDR2 SVGAGI. Deletions cut 0 bases from V and 2 bases from J, with 8 bases between. This CDR3 spans 15 amino acids. CDR3 amino acids: CASSYSTGPGNTIYF. The CDR3 DNA reads TGTGCCAGCAGTTACTCTACAGGGCCTGGAAACACCATATATTTT.

The chain uses TRBV15 and TRBJ1-1, with D maybe TRBD1 (5 bases). This CDR3 region has 14 residues. Deletions cut 0 bases from V and 5 bases from J, with 10 bases between. Germline values: CDR1 LNHNV, CDR2 YYDKDF (reference sequence). CDR3 in amino acids: CATSRDPQGTEAFF. The CDR3 DNA reads as TGTGCCACCAGCAGAGATCCCCAGGGTACTGAAGCTTTCTTT. Full variable domain (missing parts from reference TRBV15 and TRBJ1-1): DAMVIQNPRYQVTQFGKPVTLSCSQTLNHNVMYWYQQKSSQAPKLLFHYYDKDFNNEADTPDNFQSRRPNTSFCFLDIRSPGLGDTAMYLCATSRDPQGTEAFFGQGTRLTVV.

The sample holds one count of this clone. The chain joins TRBV5-1 to TRBJ2-7, with D tentatively TRBD1 (6 bases). V was pared by 3 bases and J by 6 bases, with 10 bases between. CDR1 is SGHRS, CDR2 YFSETQ, per germline. The CDR3 covers 12 residues. For the CDR3, the DNA is TGCGCCAGCAGCTCTACAGGGACCGAGCAGTACTTC. This codes for CASSSTGTEQYF.

This chain connects TRBV5-4 to TRBJ1-2, with TRBD1 as a possible D gene (6 bases). V dropped 5 bases and J dropped 2 bases, with 16 bases sitting between them. CDR3 length: 15 residues. CDR1 is SGHNT and CDR2 is YYREEE in the germline V gene (reference sequence). CDR3 residues: CASRYTGTSNYGYTF. Here the CDR3 DNA reads TGTGCCAGCAGATATACCGGGACATCCAACTATGGCTACACCTTC.

V and J are TRBV4-2 and TRBJ1-1, with 7 bases lining up with TRBD1. V lost 4 bases to trimming and J lost 2 bases; unmatched junction nucleotides: 4. The CDR3 contains 14 residues. The V gene's germline CDR1 is LGHNA and CDR2 YNFKEQ. The CDR3, as DNA: TGTGCCAGCAGCCGGGACAGAAGCAACACTGAAGCTTTCTTT. Its translation: CASSRDRSNTEAFF.

The chain couples TRBV2 to TRBJ1-5; 10 bases agree with TRBD1. J was trimmed by 6 bases and V by 6 bases; bases with no gene match: 5. Germline V gene data show CDR1 as SNHLY and CDR2 as FYNNEI. The CDR3 is 14 amino acids. The CDR3 DNA follows: TGTGCCAGCAGCGAGGGACAGGGGACTCAGCCCCAGCATTTT. The encoded protein is CASSEGQGTQPQHF.

The chain has TRBV7-2 and TRBJ1-1; the D is unclear. The V gene's germline CDR1 is SGHTA and CDR2 FQGNSA. V was shortened by 4 bases and J by 5 bases, with 11 bases between the two germline ends. CDR3 size: 13 residues. In nucleotides, the CDR3 is TGTGCCAGCAGCTGGTGGACGGGGACTGAAGCTTTCTTT. Amino acids: CASSWWTGTEAFF.

V is TRBV10-2 and J is TRBJ2-2; weak D call: TRBD2 (6 bases). CDR3 length: 14 amino acids. Germline V gene data show CDR1 as WSHSY and CDR2 as SAAADI. Deletions cut 6 bases from V and 1 base from J, with 9 bases between. DNA of the CDR3: TGCGCCAGCAGGGTTAGCGGGAACACCGGGGAGCTGTTTTTT. It encodes CASRVSGNTGELFF.

This sequence joins TRBV9 and TRBJ1-4, with D possibly being TRBD1 (5 bases). This CDR3 has 14 amino acids. The ends were cut back, 5 bases at V and 10 bases at J, with 18 bases in the middle. Per germline, CDR1 SGDLS and CDR2 YYNGEE. The CDR3 region is CASRLGAEEGKLFF. Written as DNA, the CDR3 is TGTGCCAGCAGACTCGGGGCGGAGGAGGGAAAACTGTTTTTT. Variable domain in full (rest from reference TRBV9 and TRBJ1-4): DSGVTQTPKHLITATGQRVTLRCSPRSGDLSVYWYQQSLDQGLQFLIQYYNGEERAKGNILERFSAQQFPDLHSELNLSSLELGDSALYFCASRLGAEEGKLFFGSGTQLSVL.

The chain joins TRBV6-6 to TRBJ2-7; tentative D call: TRBD2 (6 bases). Looked up from germline, CDR1 is MNHNY and CDR2 is SVGAGI (reference sequence). The CDR3 totals 17 residues. V lost 6 bases and J lost 0, with 21 bases in between. The CDR3 coding sequence is TGTGCCAGCAGCCGACCGGAGGAGGGTTTGGACTCCTACGAGCAGTACTTC. This gives the protein CASSRPEEGLDSYEQYF.

CDR3 sequence reads: CASSTRSGGGQPQHF. DNA of the CDR3: TGTGCCAGTAGTACTCGCTCGGGAGGGGGTCAGCCCCAGCATTTT. This chain joins TRBV19 and TRBJ1-5, with D maybe TRBD1 (6 bases). Trimming pared 4 bases from V and 6 bases from J, leaving 16 bases between. Germline V gene lookup returns CDR1 LNHDA and CDR2 SQIVND (reference sequence). The length of the CDR3 is 15 residues.

V gene TRBV28 combines with J gene TRBJ2-7; no firm D call. The CDR3 loop spans 12 amino acids. CDR1 is MDHEN, CDR2 SYDVKM, per germline. V lost 10 bases and J lost 3, with 13 bases in between. The CDR3 bases are TGTGCCACCCAAGTGGGCCTCTACGAGCAGTACTTC. Amino acid sequence: CATQVGLYEQYF.

The J gene is TRBJ2-3, the V gene TRBV2, with 8 positions matching TRBD2. Trimming took 4 bases from V and 2 from J; bases not matched to a gene: 5. CDR1 SNHLY and CDR2 FYNNEI come from the germline V gene. CDR3 length: 15 amino acids. The CDR3 nucleotides are TGTGCCAGCAGTGCGGGCGGGGGGACCACAGATACGCAGTATTTT. Residues: CASSAGGGTTDTQYF. The full variable domain, its missing parts supplied by reference TRBV2 and TRBJ2-3, is EPEVTQTPSHQVTQMGQEVILRCVPISNHLYFYWYRQILGQKVEFLVSFYNNEISEKSEIFDDQFSVERPDGSNFTLKIRSTKLEDSAMYFCASSAGGGTTDTQYFGPGTRLTVL.

This clone was detected a few times. V usage is TRBV2 and J usage is TRBJ1-1; 9 bases are shared with TRBD1. Germline lookup yields CDR1 SNHLY and CDR2 FYNNEI. The CDR3 covers 13 residues. The ends lost 9 bases at V and 2 bases at J; junction bases unmatched: 4. The CDR3 region is CASRTGDNTEAFF. DNA of the CDR3: TGTGCCAGTCGGACAGGGGACAACACTGAAGCTTTCTTT.

This chain links TRBV27 with TRBJ1-6, with D possibly matching TRBD1 (6 bases). Trimming removed 3 bases from V and 4 bases from J, with 13 bases in between. The CDR3 runs to 16 residues. Looked up from germline, CDR1 is MNHEY and CDR2 is SMNVEV (reference sequence). CDR3 sequence reads: CASSFRHRAYNSPLHF. In DNA, the CDR3 is TGTGCCAGCAGTTTTCGCCACAGGGCTTATAATTCACCCCTCCACTTT.

This sequence joins TRBV3-1 (or the pseudogene TRBV3-2) and TRBJ2-5; 7 nucleotides agree with TRBD1. CDR3 length equals 13 residues. Germline CDR1 is LGHDT and CDR2 is YNNKEL (reference sequence). V gave up 8 bases and J gave up 5 bases; unmatched junction bases: 8. Here the CDR3 reads CASGARGYETQYF. CDR3 in DNA: TGTGCCAGCGGGGCCAGGGGGTATGAGACCCAGTACTTC.

The V call is TRBV6-6, the J call TRBJ2-2; D is possibly TRBD2 (5 bases). The CDR3 is 17 residues long. The germline V and J ends were trimmed by 5 bases and 0 bases, with 16 bases remaining between them. Germline CDR1 is MNHNY and CDR2 is SVGAGI (reference sequence). In nucleotides, the CDR3 is TGTGCCAGCAGTCTAAAACTAGTTTTGGCGAACACCGGGGAGCTGTTTTTT. It translates to CASSLKLVLANTGELFF.

The chain links TRBV12-5 to TRBJ2-7, with TRBD1 identical over 9 bases. CDR1 and CDR2 (germline): LGHNT, FRNRAP. J lost 0 bases, V lost 7 bases, and 4 bases had no gene match. The CDR3 spans 14 residues. CDR3 amino acids: CASDGTGLSYEQYF. The DNA for the CDR3 is TGTGCTAGTGACGGGACAGGGCTCTCCTACGAGCAGTACTTC.

The chain joins TRBV3-1 (or the pseudogene TRBV3-2) to TRBJ1-3; D not certain. This CDR3 has 13 residues. V was cut by 1 base and J by 8 bases, with 9 bases left in between. Germline CDR1 LGHDT, CDR2 YNNKEL (reference sequence). The DNA of the CDR3 is TGTGCCAGCAGCCAAGTATCCGGTGACACCATATATTTT. This translates into CASSQVSGDTIYF.

The chain employs TRBV5-1 and TRBJ1-3; possibly TRBD1 for D (6 bases). Germline V CDR1 and CDR2: SGHRS, YFSETQ. This CDR3 region has 16 residues. Trimming shortened V by 4 bases and J by 0 bases, and 14 bases separated the two germline ends. This CDR3 is CASSPQQGVSGNTIYF. The DNA for the CDR3 is TGCGCCAGCAGCCCTCAACAGGGCGTCTCTGGAAACACCATATATTTT. Based on the CDR3 plus reference TRBV5-1 and TRBJ1-3, the full variable domain is KAGVTQTPRYLIKTRGQQVTLSCSPISGHRSVSWYQQTPGQGLQFLFEYFSETQRNKGNFPGRFSGRQFSNSRSEMNVSTLELGDSALYLCASSPQQGVSGNTIYFGEGSWLTVV.

V is TRBV18 and J is TRBJ2-1; TRBD2 matches 10 bases. Germline CDR1 KGHSH, CDR2 LQKENI. V dropped 3 bases and J dropped 6; count of bases not matched to a gene: 11. This CDR3 is built from 17 residues. This chain's CDR3 is CASSPKSGTSDPNEQFF. The CDR3 bases are TGTGCCAGCTCACCCAAATCCGGGACTAGCGACCCCAATGAGCAGTTCTTC.

This clone was seen a single time. This rearrangement joins TRBV5-5 to TRBJ1-1; TRBD1 matches at 7 bases. Losses at the gene ends were 0 bases for V and 0 bases for J; bases not matched to a gene: 2. Germline V gene data show CDR1 as SGHKS and CDR2 as YYEKEE (reference sequence). This CDR3 contains 15 residues. The chain's CDR3 is CASSLGGQLNTEAFF. The CDR3 DNA follows: TGTGCCAGCAGCTTGGGGGGACAGCTGAACACTGAAGCTTTCTTT.